Below are 6 T cell receptor beta chains sequenced from a single sample in a study of OX40 agonist ivuxolimab in advanced cancers. Here immunoSEQ multiplex PCR was the method, and the copy in TCRdb shows in-frame clones only, minus some. Of some 86,000 clones in the sample, around 94% were seen once. This sample comprised CD4+ or CD8+ T cells sorted from blood, obtained in a trial of the OX40 agonist ivuxolimab. The receptors were sampled from an adult with an advanced solid tumor such as melanoma, head and neck, liver or kidney cancer.

The CDR3 nucleotides read TGCAGCGTTGCCCCCAGACAGGACTACTACGAGCAGTACTTC. Encoded protein: CSVAPRQDYYEQYF. J is TRBJ2-7 and V is TRBV29-1; either TRBD1 or TRBD2 may supply D (6 bases each). The CDR3 runs 14 residues. V dropped 4 bases and J dropped 3 bases, with 16 bases sitting between them. The germline V gene has CDR1 SQVTM and CDR2 ANQGSEA.

The chain carries TRBV6-4 and TRBJ2-5; TRBD2 matches at 7 bases. V dropped 3 bases and J dropped 3; count of bases not matched to a gene: 7. CDR3 size: 15 residues. Germline V lookup: CDR1 MRHNA, CDR2 SNTAGT. CDR3 protein: CASSERGLAEETQYF. CDR3 DNA sequence: TGTGCCAGCAGTGAGAGAGGGCTAGCGGAAGAGACCCAGTACTTC.

This clone was recorded a few times. The gene calls are TRBV27 and TRBJ1-6; D not certain. V was shortened by 1 base and J by 8 bases, with 3 bases between the two germline ends. The CDR3 loop spans 12 amino acids. The germline V gene encodes CDR1 MNHEY and CDR2 SMNVEV (reference sequence). CDR3 DNA: TGTGCCAGCAGTTTATTAGATTCACCCCTCCACTTT. Amino acids: CASSLLDSPLHF.

The J gene is TRBJ2-1, the V gene TRBV19; TRBD1 might be the D (6 bases). From germline, CDR1 is LNHDA and CDR2 SQIVND (reference sequence). This CDR3 region has 14 residues. The V end was cut by 7 bases, the J end by 5 bases, with 15 bases between. The CDR3 reads CASTAGASNNEQFF. CDR3 DNA sequence: TGTGCCAGTACCGCAGGGGCCAGCAACAATGAGCAGTTCTTC.

The V call is TRBV7-2, the J call TRBJ2-1; a weak D match, TRBD2 (5 bases). V gave up 7 bases and J gave up 2 bases, with 15 bases separating them. This CDR3 is built from 15 residues. CDR1 and CDR2 from the germline V gene are SGHTA and FQGNSA. The CDR3 here is CASNAPGSPYNEQFF. The CDR3 region has the DNA TGTGCCAGCAACGCCCCGGGGAGTCCCTACAATGAGCAGTTCTTC.

The V call is TRBV4-2, the J call TRBJ1-1, with D uncertain. This CDR3 contains 14 residues. The V end lost 1 base, the J end lost 4 bases, and 10 bases lay between the germline ends. Germline V CDR1 and CDR2: LGHNA, YNFKEQ. In DNA, the CDR3 is TGTGCCAGCAGCCAAGGAGGGCTCTCCACTGAAGCTTTCTTT. It specifies CASSQGGLSTEAFF.